This TCR beta chain derives from a study of blood T cell repertoires in COVID-19. Cohort assignment relied on participant-reported clinical history. Sequencing was performed with immunoSEQ multiplex PCR; in TCRdb, only in-frame clones are kept and a portion is missing. The repertoire holds 150,000 to 180,000 clones, with around 80% as singletons. The V gene lost 2 bases and the J gene lost 0 bases, with 10 bases spanning the gap. The CDR3 is 15 amino acids. Germline lookup yields CDR1 MNHGY and CDR2 SVAAGI. The source material was PBMCs or T cells enriched from blood (not recorded which). The clonotype originates from a man aged 50-60 years who had recovered from COVID-19. The V call is TRBV6-9, the J call TRBJ1-1; a weak D match, TRBD1 (6 bases). In DNA form, the CDR3 reads TGTGCCAGCAGTTATGGGGGCACCCTGAACACTGAAGCTTTCTTT. Translation: CASSYGGTLNTEAFF.